This T cell receptor beta chain was recovered during a study of T-cell memory formation after mild COVID-19. Germline V lookup: CDR1 SEHNR, CDR2 FQNEAQ (reference sequence). The CDR3 loop spans 14 amino acids. The V gene end was trimmed by 7 bases and the J gene end by 1 base; junction bases not matched to a gene: 6. This clonotype was detected a few times. TCRdb processed the 5' RACE reads anew with MiXCR; each CDR3 protein has one entry. The data hold 85,000 to 120,000 distinct CDR3 sequences, with over 15% observed a single time. This clonotype was sampled from an adult woman who had mild COVID-19 (a few samples of this study predate the infection). Cell type and time point are not known. The chain uses TRBV7-9 and TRBJ2-7; TRBD1 aligns across 8 bases. Specimen: PBMCs or a T cell subset sorted from them (not recorded which). The CDR3 DNA reads as TGTGCCAGCATCTCCGGACAGGGATCCTACGAGCAGTACTTC. Encoded protein: CASISGQGSYEQYF.